Reported below is one TCR beta chain. Antigen unknown. CDR3 size: 15 residues. Trimming took 2 bases from V and 2 from J, leaving 13 bases between them. Germline V gene data show CDR1 as LGHNA and CDR2 as YNFKEQ. TCRdb keeps only in-frame clones here, not all; method: immunoSEQ multiplex PCR. The repertoire holds 110,000 or so clones, with over 80% as singletons. This entry is derived from a study of T cell responses to AZD1222 COVID-19 vaccine. Findings and caveats of the study: Spike-specific TCRs gained breadth and depth after people received two AZD1222 doses. Donors were mostly white British, more females; clonal diversity possibly underestimated. Repertoires were sampled only after the peak T cell response.

This clonotype originated in an adult in good health. V is TRBV4-2 and J is TRBJ2-7, with D perhaps given as TRBD1 or TRBD2 (5 bases each). Material: peripheral blood, obtained on day 0 of AZD1222 vaccination. CDR3 DNA sequence: TGTGCCAGCAGCCAATTCCGGGACGGGACCTACGAGCAGTACTTC. Its protein product is CASSQFRDGTYEQYF.